The entry below gives a single T cell receptor (beta chain) sequence along with its context. Its recognized antigen is unknown. Base quality data are lacking; no much larger clone is found one base away. The sample comes from a study of OX40 agonist ivuxolimab in advanced cancers. With respect to the entire study: The costimulatory receptor OX40 (CD134) was targeted by ivuxolimab, a fully human IgG2 agonistic monoclonal antibody. Prior anti-PD-1, anti-PD-L1 or anti-CTLA-4 therapy was permitted, and checkpoint inhibitors had been received by less than 45% of dose-escalation patients. Peripheral TCRbeta sequencing was intended to test whether TCR sequence diversity was altered and clonal T-cell expansion was caused by ivuxolimab. Three dose-escalation patients achieved partial responses, one with hepatocellular carcinoma and two with cutaneous melanoma. In the dose-escalation cohort, 65% to 90% of patients were male, and the mean age was approximately 55 years, with a range of roughly 23 to 85. Intravenous ivuxolimab was administered to patients every 2 weeks at six dose levels: 0.01, 0.1, 0.3, 1.5, 3 and 10 mg/kg. The paper describes the monotherapy dose-escalation part (N = 52 patients) of the phase I trial of ivuxolimab. Of the roughly 54 dose-escalation patients, hepatocellular carcinoma was present in some 19, melanoma in roughly 15, renal cell carcinoma in 9 and head and neck cancer in 9.

Reading the germline V gene gives CDR1 SGHTA and CDR2 FQGNSA. V is cut by 3 bases and J by 3 bases, and the space between the germline ends is 8 bases. Measured from the cysteine to the phenylalanine, the CDR3 is 14 residues long. Only the CDR3 DNA stays, 42 bases, in frame from base 1. Genomic DNA was extracted from sorted cells for sequencing of the TCRbeta CDR3 region. The immunoSEQ Assay was used to sequence the TCRbeta CDR3 regions. TCRdb re-hosts the immuneACCESS table, in-frame sequences only. Its copies lack some clones; in the studies checked, an unresolved V gene accounts for under half of them, and the cause for the rest is not known. The sample table shows tens of thousands of clones, and approximately 79% are seen once. Under 2% of the sample is taken by the ten largest. The trial excluded patients who had a history of autoimmune disease or were on systemic immunosuppression. In every dose cohort, peripheral blood was drawn for TCR sequencing at baseline, cycle 4 day 1, and cycle 7 day 1. The samples were drawn from a first-in-human, open-label, multicenter phase I dose-escalation trial of ivuxolimab. Adults with locally advanced or metastatic melanoma, renal cell, hepatocellular, or head and neck squamous cell carcinoma were enrolled in the trial. CD4+ and CD8+ T cells were sorted separately from peripheral blood before TCR sequencing.

Study-wide conclusions, independent of this receptor: After ivuxolimab, more expanded clones were found on average in CD8+ T cells than in CD4+ T cells. At doses of 0.1 to 3.0 mg/kg, clonal expansion of both CD4+ and CD8+ T cells in blood was seen between baseline and week 6. Which antigens the clonally expanded peripheral T cells were specific for was not determined. Low levels of normalized T-cell clonal expansion were also shown by some nonresponding patients. In partial responders in the 0.1-3.0 mg/kg groups, normalized peripheral clonal expansion was found to be among the lowest, especially among CD8+ T cells.

The chain links TRBV7-2 with TRBJ2-2; the D call is tentative, TRBD1 or TRBD2, as each matches 5 bases. The source of this sequence is an adult with an advanced solid tumor such as melanoma, head and neck, liver or kidney cancer. The material was CD4+ or CD8+ T cells sorted from blood, obtained in a trial of the OX40 agonist ivuxolimab. The bases read TGTGCCAGCAGCTTTCGGGGCTACACCGGGGAGCTGTTTTTT. It codes for CASSFRGYTGELFF. The entire variable domain, with the stretches around the CDR3 drawn from the reference TRBV7-2 and TRBJ2-2 proteins, is GAGVSQSPSNKVTEKGKDVELRCDPISGHTALYWYRQSLGQGLEFLIYFQGNSAPDKSGLPSDRFSAERTGGSVSTLTIQRTQQEDSAVYLCASSFRGYTGELFFGEGSRLTVL.